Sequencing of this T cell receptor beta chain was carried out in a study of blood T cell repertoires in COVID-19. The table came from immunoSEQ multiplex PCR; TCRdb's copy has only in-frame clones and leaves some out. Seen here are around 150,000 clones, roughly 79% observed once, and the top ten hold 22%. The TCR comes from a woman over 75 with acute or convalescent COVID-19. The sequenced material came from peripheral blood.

The CDR3, as DNA: TGTGCCAGCAGCGTAGGGGGTACAGGATTGACTGAAGCTTTCTTT. Its translation is CASSVGGTGLTEAFF. The chain couples TRBV7-8 to TRBJ1-1; perhaps TRBD1 as D (6 bases). The length of the CDR3 is 15 residues. CDR1 and CDR2 (germline): SGHVS, FQNEAQ. Between the trimmed V and J ends, which lost 5 bases and 5 bases, there was a span of 18 bases.